This TCR beta chain was identified in a study of blood T cells in healthy people across ages. Study-level points and caveats: Diversity was higher, and naive CD4+ cells more numerous, in long-lived donors than in aged donors.

Germline assignment: CDR1 SNHLY and CDR2 FYNNEI. V lost 6 bases and J lost 2; bases outside the gene matches: 6. The CDR3 has 15 residues. Primed by a sample-barcoded 5' primer and a J-beta primer mix, a second PCR proceeded for about 6 to 11 cycles. Using its own MiXCR run on the 5' RACE reads, TCRdb lists one record per CDR3 protein. The table has 1.5 million to 2 million distinct CDR3 sequences, 49% seen once; the top ten hold about 2.1%. A word on this clonotype: The antigen remains unidentified.

This chain uses TRBV2 with TRBJ2-3; 9 positions agree with TRBD2. This TCR came from a woman aged 40 to 49 in good health. The sequenced sample was blood. The CDR3 region is CASRDLAGPTDTQYF. CDR3 nucleotides: TGTGCCAGCAGGGATCTAGCGGGGCCCACAGATACGCAGTATTTT.